A single sample is the source of the 16 T cell receptor beta chains below, sequenced in a study of OX40 agonist ivuxolimab in advanced cancers. Here immunoSEQ multiplex PCR was the method, and the copy in TCRdb shows in-frame clones only, minus some. The data hold some 23,000 clones, with under 85% observed a single time. The material sequenced was CD4+ or CD8+ T cells sorted from blood, taken in a trial of the OX40 agonist ivuxolimab. These receptors came from an adult with an advanced solid tumor such as melanoma, head and neck, liver or kidney cancer.

This clone was observed once. The V gene is TRBV5-1, the J gene TRBJ2-5, with D perhaps TRBD2 (6 bases). Germline CDR1 SGHRS, CDR2 YFSETQ. The CDR3 covers 14 residues. V was pared by 4 bases and J by 5 bases, with 15 bases between. DNA for the CDR3: TGCGCCAGCAGCACCGGCCCAGGGAGGGAGACCCAGTACTTC. As protein: CASSTGPGRETQYF.

This clone was counted a single time. V is TRBV5-1 and J is TRBJ2-5; TRBD1 matches 7 bases. CDR1 SGHRS and CDR2 YFSETQ come from the germline V gene. The CDR3 is 15 amino acids. With 4 bases clipped from V and 9 bases from J, the junction kept 15 bases outside the gene matches. CDR3: CASSPDRARGEAQYF. CDR3 DNA sequence: TGCGCCAGCAGCCCCGACAGGGCCCGAGGTGAGGCCCAGTACTTC.

The chain links TRBV5-1 to TRBJ1-1; no reliable D call. The ends were cut back, 0 bases at V and 2 bases at J, with 5 bases in the middle. The germline CDR1 and CDR2 sequences are SGHRS and YFSETQ. The length of the CDR3 is 13 residues. This CDR3 is CASSLAGNTEAFF. CDR3 sequence (DNA): TGCGCCAGCAGCTTGGCAGGAAACACTGAAGCTTTCTTT.

The chain couples TRBV4-1 to TRBJ2-5; D ambiguous. Germline CDR1 and CDR2: MGHRA and YSYEKL. CDR3 length: 12 amino acids. Trimming cost V 3 bases and J 1 base, with 3 bases left between them. The CDR3 DNA is TGCGCCAGCAGCCATCTCCAAGAGACCCAGTACTTC. Protein product: CASSHLQETQYF.

This rearrangement joins TRBV19 to TRBJ2-2; no clear D gene. From germline, CDR1 is LNHDA and CDR2 SQIVND (reference sequence). This CDR3 has 13 amino acids. With 4 bases removed from V and 0 bases from J, the gap between germline ends came to 3 bases. CDR3 nucleotides: TGTGCCAGTAGTACCGCGAACACCGGGGAGCTGTTTTTT. Protein sequence: CASSTANTGELFF. Based on the CDR3 plus reference TRBV19 and TRBJ2-2, the full variable domain is DGGITQSPKYLFRKEGQNVTLSCEQNLNHDAMYWYRQDPGQGLRLIYYSQIVNDFQKGDIAEGYSVSREKKESFPLTVTSAQKNPTAFYLCASSTANTGELFFGEGSRLTVL.

V and J are TRBV11-2 and TRBJ2-5; TRBD1 is a possible D gene (6 bases). Germline lookup yields CDR1 SGHAT and CDR2 FQNNGV. The V and J ends lost 5 bases and 5 bases respectively, with 24 bases between them. This CDR3 spans 17 amino acids. CDR3: CASSPGPGRPRGETQYF. The CDR3 coding sequence is TGTGCCAGCAGCCCAGGACCCGGTCGACCGAGGGGGGAGACCCAGTACTTC.

The chain recombines TRBV18 with TRBJ2-7; D call uncertain. V lost 2 bases and J 2 bases, leaving 10 bases between the germline ends. Germline V gene sequence: CDR1 KGHSH, CDR2 LQKENI. CDR3 length: 14 amino acids. This chain's CDR3 is CASSPVYSPYEQYF. The CDR3 DNA reads as TGTGCCAGCTCACCAGTCTACAGCCCCTACGAGCAGTACTTC.

The V and J genes are TRBV6-6 and TRBJ2-5; D is uncertain. The DNA end is a closer match to TRBJ2-7, so the J assignment may be wrong. The germline V gene has CDR1 MNHNY and CDR2 SVGAGI (reference sequence). CDR3 size: 13 residues. In DNA form, the CDR3 reads TGTGCCAGCAGTTACTCCCTGAGAGACGAGCAGTACTTC. Encoded protein: CASSYSLRDEQYF.

DNA of the CDR3: TGTGCCAGCAGCCCCAGGGAGGGGACCCCGGGAGGCTACACCTTC. Amino acids: CASSPREGTPGGYTF. The chain uses TRBV7-3 and TRBJ1-2; weak D call: TRBD1 (5 bases). The CDR3 extends over 15 amino acids. V shed 5 bases and J shed 8 bases, with 21 bases lying between them. CDR1 and CDR2 from the germline V gene are SGHTA and FQGTGA.

Comment on this clone: A junction end diverges from the germline sequence, so it may reflect a read error. V is TRBV6-5 and J is TRBJ2-7; a weak D match, TRBD1 (6 bases). Germline CDR1 MNHEY, CDR2 SVGAGI. There are 14 residues in the CDR3. The CDR3 nucleotides are TGTGCCAGCACTTACTCCGGGACACAGCCCCAGCAGTACTTC. It specifies CASTYSGTQPQQYF.

This chain uses TRBV14 with TRBJ2-2; a possible D gene is TRBD2 (5 bases). Per the germline V gene, CDR1 is SGHDN and CDR2 is FVKESK. Trimming took off 3 bases at V and 3 bases at J, with 5 bases between the two ends. This CDR3 has 13 amino acids. The CDR3: CASSQDYTGELFF. The CDR3 nucleotides are TGTGCCAGCAGCCAGGACTACACCGGGGAGCTGTTTTTT.

The chain is built from TRBV7-2 and TRBJ2-5, with 10 nucleotides matching TRBD2. Germline V CDR1 and CDR2: SGHTA, FQGNSA. The CDR3 consists of 15 residues. V trimming: 6 bases; J trimming: 5 bases; junction bases outside the gene matches: 9. CDR3 sequence reads: CASRSTSGELETQYF. CDR3 nucleotide sequence: TGTGCCAGCAGATCTACTAGCGGGGAGTTGGAGACCCAGTACTTC.

The J gene is TRBJ1-3, the V gene TRBV5-1; TRBD1 aligns across 8 bases. The length of the CDR3 is 17 residues. Germline loops: CDR1 SGHRS, CDR2 YFSETQ. V was pared by 0 bases and J by 1 base, with 6 bases of the junction left unmatched. CDR3 residues: CASSLAQQGVSGNTIYF. The CDR3 DNA reads TGCGCCAGCAGCTTGGCCCAACAGGGGGTATCTGGAAACACCATATATTTT.

This chain links TRBV4-1 with TRBJ1-4, with 7 bases fitting TRBD1. V lost 3 bases, J lost 3 bases, and 7 bases stayed unmatched. This CDR3 is 16 amino acids long. Germline V gene sequence: CDR1 MGHRA, CDR2 YSYEKL. CDR3 protein: CASSQTSQGPNEKLFF. The CDR3 DNA follows: TGCGCCAGCAGCCAGACCTCACAGGGGCCTAATGAAAAACTGTTTTTT.

The rearrangement links TRBV15 to TRBJ1-2, with D possibly TRBD1 on 5 matching bases. Germline V lookup: CDR1 LNHNV, CDR2 YYDKDF (reference sequence). The CDR3 runs to 13 residues. V lost 1 base, J lost 5 bases, and 8 bases lay in between. CDR3 sequence reads: CATSRVRDYGYTF. The CDR3 nucleotides read TGTGCCACCAGCAGAGTCAGGGATTATGGCTACACCTTC.

In its sample, this clone is medium-sized. The chain carries TRBV13 and TRBJ1-2; 10 positions agree with TRBD1. Germline V lookup: CDR1 PRHDT, CDR2 FYEKMQ (reference sequence). The J segment lost 6 bases and the V segment lost 5 bases, leaving 6 bases of the junction unmatched. This CDR3 has 14 amino acids. The CDR3 is CASSEETGGDGYTF. In DNA, the CDR3 is TGTGCCAGCAGCGAGGAGACAGGGGGCGATGGCTACACCTTC.